A single sample gave rise to the 14 T cell receptor beta chains below, sequenced in a study of shared clonotypes between healthy human individuals (TCRdb year 2020). Receptor amplification or capture employed the immunoSEQ multiplex PCR assay. TCRdb's version of the immuneACCESS table is confined to in-frame rearrangements and falls short of the full clone set. An unresolved V gene accounts for under half of the shortfall where checked; the remainder is of unknown origin. This sample gives 2.3 million or so clones in total; 85% to 95% of them show up just once. The leading ten clones occupy 0.39% of the sample. Sequenced sample: naive CD4+ T cells from PBMCs. The cell subset or site tag for this specimen amounts to: CD45RA+ positively selected. The receptors shown here come from a man between 18 and 29 years old in good health. Some clones in this sample may be carry-over from other donors' samples.

This clone was seen only once. The J gene is TRBJ2-5, the V gene TRBV7-8; 12 positions match TRBD2. The ends lost 1 base at V and 5 bases at J; junction bases unmatched: 2. The CDR3 runs 15 residues. Looked up from germline, CDR1 is SGHVS and CDR2 is FQNEAQ. The CDR3 DNA follows: TGTGCCAGCAGCTTAGGACTAGCGGGAGCGGAGACCCAGTACTTC. It yields the protein CASSLGLAGAETQYF.

This sequence joins TRBV7-3 and TRBJ1-1, with D tentatively TRBD1 (5 bases). Germline V gene data show CDR1 as SGHTA and CDR2 as FQGTGA. Trimming stripped 3 bases from V and 1 base from J, with 9 bases between. This CDR3 spans 14 amino acids. CDR3 amino acids: CASSLAGPNTEAFF. The CDR3 DNA follows: TGTGCCAGCAGCTTGGCAGGGCCGAACACTGAAGCTTTCTTT.

This chain joins TRBV11-2 and TRBJ1-1; the D gene is possibly TRBD1 (6 bases). From germline, CDR1 is SGHAT and CDR2 FQNNGV. This CDR3 region has 15 residues. Trimming cost V 5 bases and J 2 bases, with 15 bases left between them. Here the CDR3 reads CASSPRGTLNTEAFF. CDR3 sequence (DNA): TGTGCCAGCAGCCCTCGGGGGACACTTAACACTGAAGCTTTCTTT.

J is TRBJ2-5 and V is TRBV6-1; D possibly uses TRBD1 or TRBD2 (5 bases each). CDR3 size: 15 residues. The germline V and J ends were trimmed by 5 bases and 2 bases, with 15 bases remaining between them. In germline, CDR1 is MNHNS, CDR2 SASEGT. The chain's CDR3 is CASSRGESIQETQYF. CDR3 coding DNA: TGTGCCAGCAGTAGAGGGGAGAGCATACAAGAGACCCAGTACTTC.

This clone showed up just once. The identical CDR3 is also encoded by other nucleotide sequences in the sample. The rearrangement links TRBV5-1 to TRBJ2-7; D may be TRBD1 (5 bases). CDR3 length: 13 amino acids. Trimming left V 3 bases short and J 2 bases short, with 9 bases between. Germline loops: CDR1 SGHRS, CDR2 YFSETQ. The CDR3 sequence is CASSSTGTYEQYF. The CDR3 nucleotides read TGCGCCAGCAGCTCTACAGGTACCTACGAGCAGTACTTC.

This clone has a handful of counts. The rearrangement joins TRBV5-6 to TRBJ1-2; possible D gene TRBD1, 5 bases. Trimming took 4 bases from V and 4 from J, leaving 17 bases between them. This CDR3 has 15 residues. Germline V CDR1 and CDR2: SGHDT, YYEEEE. The chain's CDR3 is CASSPTGEPAYGYTF. CDR3 nucleotides: TGTGCCAGCAGCCCCACGGGGGAGCCAGCCTATGGCTACACCTTC.

The J gene is TRBJ2-3, the V gene TRBV5-1; unclear D gene. The V gene's germline CDR1 is SGHRS and CDR2 YFSETQ. This CDR3 is built from 15 residues. V shed 4 bases and J shed 4 bases, with 16 bases lying between them. CDR3 in DNA: TGCGCCAGCAGCCACCCCGACCTTTCTGCAGATACGCAGTATTTT. It codes for CASSHPDLSADTQYF.

The chain recombines TRBV28 with TRBJ2-7; 7 nucleotides agree with TRBD1. The CDR3 is made up of 13 amino acids. V shed 6 bases and J 4 bases; nucleotides not matched to a gene: 6. Looked up from germline, CDR1 is MDHEN and CDR2 is SYDVKM. The CDR3 DNA follows: TGTGCCAGCAGATCCAGGGGGTTTTACGAGCAGTACTTC. Protein: CASRSRGFYEQYF.

Turning to this clone: The same CDR3 also results from other DNA sequences found in this sample. The gene calls are TRBV6-5 and TRBJ1-5, with D unclear. V was trimmed by 6 bases and J by 1 base, leaving 13 bases between them. The germline CDR1 and CDR2 sequences are MNHEY and SVGAGI. The CDR3 sequence is 15 residues long. The CDR3, as DNA: TGTGCCAGCAGCCCCACTGGCAGAAGCAATCAGCCCCAGCATTTT. It translates to CASSPTGRSNQPQHF.

The chain's CDR3 is CASSLAGVYYEQYF. CDR3 nucleotides: TGTGCCAGCAGCTTAGCCGGGGTCTACTACGAGCAGTACTTC. This chain uses TRBV7-3 with TRBJ2-7, with D perhaps TRBD2 (5 bases). The germline V gene encodes CDR1 SGHTA and CDR2 FQGTGA. There are 14 residues in the CDR3. V shed 2 bases and J shed 3 bases, with 11 bases lying between them.

This chain links TRBV11-2 with TRBJ1-2; D ambiguous. Germline CDR1 reads SGHAT; CDR2 reads FQNNGV. The germline V and J ends were trimmed by 2 bases and 2 bases, with 9 bases remaining between them. The CDR3 length is 14 residues. Written as DNA, the CDR3 is TGTGCCAGCAGCTTAATTCCACAAAACTATGGCTACACCTTC. It codes for CASSLIPQNYGYTF.

The rearrangement joins TRBV27 to TRBJ1-1, with D unresolved. The CDR3 runs 15 residues. Germline V gene data show CDR1 as MNHEY and CDR2 as SMNVEV (reference sequence). Trimming shortened V by 4 bases and J by 5 bases, and 17 bases separated the two germline ends. The CDR3 here is CASSSAGGRRTEAFF. For the CDR3, the DNA is TGTGCCAGCAGTTCCGCGGGAGGGAGGAGGACTGAAGCTTTCTTT.

CDR3 sequence: CAWSFKAVRGREKLFF. In DNA form, the CDR3 reads TGTGCCTGGAGTTTTAAGGCGGTCAGGGGACGTGAAAAACTGTTTTTT. The chain recombines TRBV30 with TRBJ1-4, with D possibly TRBD1 on 6 matching bases. The CDR3 spans 16 residues. CDR1 is GTSNPN and CDR2 is SVGIG in the germline V gene (reference sequence). V was shortened by 2 bases and J by 7 bases, with 20 bases between the two germline ends. The full variable domain, rest sourced from reference TRBV30 and TRBJ1-4, is SQTIHQWPATLVQPVGSPLSLECTVEGTSNPNLYWYRQAAGRGLQLLFYSVGIGQISSEVPQNLSASRPQDRQFILSSKKLLLSDSGFYLCAWSFKAVRGREKLFFGSGTQLSVL.

The V call is TRBV5-1, the J call TRBJ1-4; 7 bases map to TRBD1. The V segment lost 0 bases and the J segment 8 bases; nucleotides outside the gene matches: 13. This CDR3 spans 17 amino acids. Germline CDR1 and CDR2: SGHRS and YFSETQ. CDR3 sequence reads: CASSLEAGTALSEKLFF. The CDR3 DNA reads as TGCGCCAGCAGCTTGGAAGCCGGGACAGCTTTATCGGAAAAACTGTTTTTT.